The 9 T cell receptor beta chains below come from one sample, sequenced in a study of beta chain features in type 1 diabetes. Sequenced material consisted of expressed TCRB transcripts (all of the isolated RNA was reverse transcribed). Clones were read by immunoSEQ multiplex PCR, and TCRdb kept only the in-frame ones, dropping some. The data contain 450,000 to 600,000 clones, around 30% of them seen just once; the ten biggest clones take up 0.06% to 0.07%. Material for sequencing was naive CD4+ T cells from blood. The receptors come from a man aged 18-30 years in good health.

The chain employs TRBV15 and TRBJ2-3, with TRBD1 matching over 8 bases. The CDR3 length is 14 residues. The V gene end was trimmed by 6 bases and the J gene end by 3 bases; junction bases not matched to a gene: 5. Per the germline V gene, CDR1 is LNHNV and CDR2 is YYDKDF (reference sequence). CDR3 sequence reads: CATSRTGWTDTQYF. For the CDR3, the DNA is TGTGCCACCAGTCGGACAGGGTGGACAGATACGCAGTATTTT.

The chain joins TRBV30 to TRBJ2-7; D possibly corresponds to TRBD1 (6 bases). The ends were cut back, 0 bases at V and 2 bases at J, with 14 bases in the middle. The germline CDR1 and CDR2 sequences are GTSNPN and SVGIG (reference sequence). The CDR3 is 15 residues long. CDR3: CAWSVFRQATYEQYF. CDR3 coding DNA: TGTGCCTGGAGTGTGTTTCGACAGGCCACCTACGAGCAGTACTTC.

DNA of the CDR3: TGTGCCAGTAGCCCCTTCCGTGGTCGGGACTACTCACTCGCCGGGGAGCTGTTTTTT. Translating it yields CASSPFRGRDYSLAGELFF. V and J are TRBV19 and TRBJ2-2; 7 bases fit TRBD2. The V segment lost 6 bases and the J segment 6 bases; nucleotides outside the gene matches: 22. CDR1 is LNHDA and CDR2 is SQIVND in the germline V gene (reference sequence). This CDR3 region has 19 residues.

This clone was observed a few times. The chain joins TRBV29-1 to TRBJ2-5, with D hard to call. The CDR3 is 11 residues long. With 5 bases removed from V and 5 bases from J, the gap between germline ends came to 9 bases. Germline V gives CDR1 SQVTM, CDR2 ANQGSEA. The CDR3 protein is CSVSIGETQYF. The CDR3 DNA reads as TGCAGCGTTTCCATTGGGGAGACCCAGTACTTC.

In its sample, this clone was seen a few times. V is TRBV9 and J is TRBJ1-1, with D unresolved. V was trimmed by 0 bases and J by 11 bases, leaving 17 bases between them. The CDR3 length is 14 residues. Per germline, CDR1 SGDLS and CDR2 YYNGEE. The CDR3 loop reads CASSVAGSSERAFF. CDR3 nucleotide sequence: TGTGCCAGCAGCGTAGCTGGGTCCTCGGAGCGGGCTTTCTTT.

This clone was picked up a small number of times. In the same sample, other DNA sequences code for this CDR3. The V and J genes are TRBV7-9 and TRBJ2-3; no clear D. The CDR3 extends over 12 amino acids. V lost 4 bases, J lost 3 bases, and 5 bases lay in between. Germline V gene sequence: CDR1 SEHNR, CDR2 FQNEAQ (reference sequence). The CDR3 spells CASSYSTDTQYF. CDR3 bases: TGTGCCAGCAGCTACAGTACAGATACGCAGTATTTT.

The chain carries TRBV28 and TRBJ2-3; no firm D call. V lost 5 bases, J lost 2 bases, and 14 bases lay in between. The CDR3 contains 15 residues. Germline loops: CDR1 MDHEN, CDR2 SYDVKM. The CDR3 coding sequence is TGTGCCAGCAGTCCCTACCGGCCAAACACAGATACGCAGTATTTT. It is translated as CASSPYRPNTDTQYF.

In its sample, this clone was seen once. The rearrangement uses TRBV28 and TRBJ2-7; 9 bases line up with TRBD1. Losses at the gene ends were 9 bases for V and 3 bases for J; bases not matched to a gene: 6. Looked up from germline, CDR1 is MDHEN and CDR2 is SYDVKM. This CDR3 comprises 13 residues. CDR3 DNA sequence: TGTGCCAGTTATGGGACAGGGATCTACGAGCAGTACTTC. Translation gives CASYGTGIYEQYF.

The chain combines TRBV25-1 with TRBJ1-5; weak D call: TRBD1 (5 bases). The CDR3 sequence is 14 residues long. The germline V gene encodes CDR1 MGHDK and CDR2 SYGVNS. Between the trimmed V and J ends, which lost 7 bases and 1 base, there was a span of 11 bases. The CDR3 protein is CASTDSGSNQPQHF. The CDR3 DNA reads as TGTGCCAGCACCGACAGCGGGAGCAATCAGCCCCAGCATTTT.